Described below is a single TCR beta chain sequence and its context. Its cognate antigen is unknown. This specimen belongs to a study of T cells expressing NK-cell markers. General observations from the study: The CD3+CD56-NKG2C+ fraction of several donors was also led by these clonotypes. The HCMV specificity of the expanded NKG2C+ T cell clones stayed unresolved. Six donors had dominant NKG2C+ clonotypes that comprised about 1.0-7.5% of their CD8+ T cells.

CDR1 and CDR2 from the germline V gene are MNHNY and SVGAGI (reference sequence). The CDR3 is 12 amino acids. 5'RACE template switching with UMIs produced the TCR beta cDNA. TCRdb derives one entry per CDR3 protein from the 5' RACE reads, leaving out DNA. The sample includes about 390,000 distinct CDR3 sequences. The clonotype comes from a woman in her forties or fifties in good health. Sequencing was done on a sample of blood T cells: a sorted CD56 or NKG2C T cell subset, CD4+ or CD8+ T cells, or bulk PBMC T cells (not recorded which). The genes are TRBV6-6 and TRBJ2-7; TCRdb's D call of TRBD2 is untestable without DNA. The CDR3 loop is CASSNLAREQYF.